Below are 26 T cell receptor beta chains sequenced from a single sample in a study of glioma-infiltrating T cells. TCR alpha and beta CDR3 regions were amplified from RNA using iRepertoire nested multiplex PCR. TCRdb re-called the multiplex PCR reads through MiXCR, storing one row per CDR3 protein. The sample lists about 140,000 distinct CDR3 sequences, about two fifths seen once, with around 20% in the top ten. The sample comprised glioma tissue, nonneoplastic brain tissue, or PBMCs (not recorded which). The source is a human donor with low-grade glioma or glioblastoma, undergoing nonglioma brain surgery, or in good health (not recorded which).

V is TRBV4-1 and J is TRBJ2-5; perhaps D is TRBD1 or TRBD2 (5 bases each). CDR1 and CDR2 (germline): MGHRA, YSYEKL. V was cut by 3 bases and J by 2 bases, with 13 bases left in between. The CDR3 totals 15 residues. CDR3 sequence (DNA): TGCGCCAGCAGCCAGACCCGGGACCCACAAGAGACCCAGTACTTC. Translating gives CASSQTRDPQETQYF.

The sample holds a few counts of this clonotype. This chain uses TRBV20-1 with TRBJ2-1; D tentatively reads TRBD1 or TRBD2 (5 bases each). V was shortened by 8 bases and J by 6 bases, with 20 bases between the two germline ends. CDR1 DFQATT and CDR2 SNEGSKA come from the germline V gene (reference sequence). The CDR3 has 14 amino acids. The chain's CDR3 is CSSHGTLSSNEQFF. For the CDR3, the DNA is TGCAGTTCCCACGGGACCCTAAGCTCCAATGAGCAGTTCTTC.

Only a few counts were recorded for this clonotype. J is TRBJ2-5 and V is TRBV29-1; tentatively, D is TRBD1 (6 bases). The CDR3 length is 14 residues. V was trimmed by 6 bases and J by 4 bases, leaving 18 bases between them. Germline assignment: CDR1 SQVTM and CDR2 ANQGSEA. The CDR3 DNA sequence: TGCAGCGTCTCGCTTCAGGGGATAGGAGAGACCCAGTACTTC. It is translated as CSVSLQGIGETQYF. The entire variable domain, with the rest obtained from reference TRBV29-1 and TRBJ2-5, is as follows: SAVISQKPSRDICQRGTSLTIQCQVDSQVTMMFWYRQQPGQSLTLIATANQGSEATYESGFVIDKFPISRPNLTFSTLTVSNMSPEDSSIYLCSVSLQGIGETQYFGPGTRLLVL.

This clonotype was recorded many times. This sequence joins TRBV6-2 or TRBV6-3 and TRBJ1-1; D is unresolved. V shed 2 bases and J shed 8 bases, with 6 bases lying between them. Germline V gene sequence: CDR1 MNHEY, CDR2 SVGEGT. This CDR3 has 11 residues. The CDR3 here is CASSYRHEAFF. DNA of the CDR3: TGTGCCAGCAGTTACAGGCACGAAGCTTTCTTT.

The chain carries TRBV7-9 and TRBJ2-1; no clear D. The ends were cut back, 1 base at V and 0 bases at J, with 7 bases in the middle. Germline V lookup: CDR1 SEHNR, CDR2 FQNEAQ (reference sequence). The CDR3 extends over 15 amino acids. The CDR3 coding sequence is TGTGCCAGCAGCTTAGTTCCCTCCTCCTACAATGAGCAGTTCTTC. Translation gives CASSLVPSSYNEQFF.

This clonotype was detected only a few times. The chain employs TRBV6-6 and TRBJ2-1; 7 bases align to TRBD2. Trimming took 0 bases from V and 3 from J; bases not matched to a gene: 2. The CDR3 is 15 amino acids. Germline-derived CDR1 and CDR2 are MNHNY and SVGAGI (reference sequence). The CDR3 protein is CASSYSSSGYNEQFF. In DNA, the CDR3 is TGTGCCAGCAGTTACTCCTCTAGCGGCTACAATGAGCAGTTCTTC.

The V call is TRBV29-1, the J call TRBJ2-5; the D gene is possibly TRBD2 (6 bases). Looked up from germline, CDR1 is SQVTM and CDR2 is ANQGSEA. Deletions cut 5 bases from V and 0 bases from J, with 10 bases between. This CDR3 has 13 amino acids. CDR3 DNA: TGCAGCGTTCATGGGACTGACCAAGAGACCCAGTACTTC. This codes for CSVHGTDQETQYF.

This sequence joins TRBV20-1 and TRBJ2-5; weak D call: TRBD2 (6 bases). Germline assignment: CDR1 DFQATT and CDR2 SNEGSKA (reference sequence). The V gene lost 5 bases and the J gene lost 4 bases, with 11 bases spanning the gap. The CDR3 covers 12 residues. CDR3: CSAPTRGETQYF. The CDR3 DNA sequence: TGCAGTGCTCCGACTAGGGGAGAGACCCAGTACTTC.

There are a few counts of this clonotype. The gene calls are TRBV6-1 and TRBJ2-7; TRBD2 matches at 14 bases. The CDR3 extends over 15 amino acids. Germline V CDR1 and CDR2: MNHNS, SASEGT. V lost 4 bases to trimming and J lost 2 bases; unmatched junction nucleotides: 1. CDR3 in DNA: TGTGCCAGCAGTGGGGGACTAGCGGGAGCCTACGAGCAGTACTTC. Amino acids: CASSGGLAGAYEQYF.

This clonotype has only a few counts. The genes are TRBV7-9 and TRBJ2-7; perhaps TRBD2 as D (5 bases). Germline CDR1 reads SEHNR; CDR2 reads FQNEAQ (reference sequence). Trimming left V 5 bases short and J 4 bases short, with 18 bases between. This CDR3 contains 15 residues. This CDR3 reads CASSHSDSGPYEQYF. As DNA, the CDR3 is TGTGCCAGCAGCCATTCGGACTCTGGTCCTTACGAGCAGTACTTC.

There are many counts of this clonotype. The rearrangement uses TRBV2 and TRBJ1-2; 9 bases fit TRBD1. V was clipped by 3 bases and J by 7 bases; unmatched bases: 6. This CDR3 is 14 amino acids long. Germline V CDR1 and CDR2: SNHLY, FYNNEI. CDR3 nucleotides: TGTGCCAGCAGTGATGACAGGGGGGGATCTGGCTACACCTTC. Its translation: CASSDDRGGSGYTF.

Note on this clonotype: One base away lies a much larger clone, so this may be a sequencing read error. The V call is TRBV27, the J call TRBJ1-5, with 8 bases fitting TRBD1. With V trimmed by 5 bases and J by 2 bases, 8 bases remained unmatched. This CDR3 has 16 amino acids. Germline V CDR1 and CDR2: MNHEY, SMNVEV (reference sequence). CDR3 residues: CASSGQGAGGNQPQHF. Here the CDR3 DNA reads TGTGCCAGCAGTGGGCAGGGGGCGGGAGGCAATCAGCCCCAGCATTTT.

The chain carries TRBV7-2 and TRBJ2-7; 9 bases are a match to TRBD1. Germline CDR1 reads SGHTA; CDR2 reads FQGNSA. With 5 bases clipped from V and 2 bases from J, the junction kept 7 bases outside the gene matches. CDR3 length: 15 amino acids. DNA of the CDR3: TGTGCCAGCAGCGCGACCGGGACAGGGCCCTACGAGCAGTACTTC. Protein sequence: CASSATGTGPYEQYF.

A few counts support this clonotype. In DNA form, the CDR3 reads TGTGCCAGCAGTTTAACGCCCGCGGGGAATGGTAATCAGCCCCAGCATTTT. Amino acid sequence: CASSLTPAGNGNQPQHF. V usage is TRBV27 and J usage is TRBJ1-5; D is undetermined. Trimming removed 2 bases at V and 4 bases at J, with 18 bases between. This CDR3 is built from 17 residues. Germline V lookup: CDR1 MNHEY, CDR2 SMNVEV (reference sequence).

This clonotype was detected only a few times. This chain connects TRBV7-2 to TRBJ2-5; either TRBD1 or TRBD2 may supply D (6 bases each). This CDR3 is built from 14 residues. CDR1 is SGHTA and CDR2 is FQGNSA in the germline V gene. V gave up 3 bases and J gave up 5 bases, with 13 bases separating them. The CDR3 loop is CASSFDGGPETQYF. For the CDR3, the DNA is TGTGCCAGCAGCTTCGATGGGGGGCCGGAGACCCAGTACTTC.

The chain employs TRBV3-1 and TRBJ1-1, with 8 bases lining up with TRBD1. Unmatched junction bases numbered 5, after V lost 4 bases and J lost 4 bases. CDR3 length: 14 residues. Germline-derived CDR1 and CDR2 are LGHDT and YNNKEL (reference sequence). As DNA, the CDR3 is TGTGCCAGCAGCCCAACACAGGGGGTCACTGAAGCTTTCTTT. Its translation: CASSPTQGVTEAFF. Full variable domain (rest looked up from reference TRBV3-1 and TRBJ1-1): DTAVSQTPKYLVTQMGNDKSIKCEQNLGHDTMYWYKQDSKKFLKIMFSYNNKELIINETVPNRFSPKSPDKAHLNLHINSLELGDSAVYFCASSPTQGVTEAFFGQGTRLTVV.

This clonotype was observed a handful of times. In DNA form, the CDR3 reads TGCGCCAGCGGGCCCTTACGGTCTGAAGCTTTCTTT. It yields the protein CASGPLRSEAFF. The J gene is TRBJ1-1, the V gene TRBV10-2; D unclear. Germline V gives CDR1 WSHSY, CDR2 SAAADI. Trimming stripped 8 bases from V and 6 bases from J, with 13 bases between. This CDR3 has 12 amino acids.

This chain links TRBV6-9 with TRBJ2-7, with D possibly TRBD1 on 5 matching bases. CDR1 MNHGY and CDR2 SVAAGI come from the germline V gene. The CDR3 has 14 residues. V gave up 3 bases and J gave up 2 bases, with 11 bases separating them. CDR3 bases: TGTGCCAGCAGTTACAGGGTCGACCCCTACGAGCAGTACTTC. It translates to CASSYRVDPYEQYF.

As to this clonotype: A read error may produce the germline difference seen at one junction end. The V gene is TRBV7-2, the J gene TRBJ2-7, with D unclear. The CDR3 is made up of 15 amino acids. Germline CDR1 is SGHTA and CDR2 is FQGNSA. DNA for the CDR3: TGTGCCCGCAGCTTAGTAATAGCCGGTGCGGACGAGCAGTACTTC. It is translated as CARSLVIAGADEQYF.

V usage is TRBV15 and J usage is TRBJ2-7; 9 nucleotides line up with TRBD2. The ends lost 3 bases at V and 12 bases at J; junction bases unmatched: 9. Germline CDR1 LNHNV, CDR2 YYDKDF (reference sequence). This CDR3 has 13 amino acids. CDR3 in DNA: TGTGCCACCAGCAGGATAGCGGGGGACCCGCGGTACTTC. Its translation: CATSRIAGDPRYF.

There are a few counts of this clonotype. The genes are TRBV27 and TRBJ2-7; 12 nucleotides align to TRBD2. Germline assignment: CDR1 MNHEY and CDR2 SMNVEV (reference sequence). The CDR3 spans 14 residues. J lost 7 bases, V lost 5 bases, and 6 bases had no gene match. DNA of the CDR3: TGTGCCAGCAGTCCGGGACTAGCGGGCCGGGAGCAGTACTTC. Translating it yields CASSPGLAGREQYF.

This clonotype appeared a few times. The genes are TRBV20-1 and TRBJ2-7; maybe TRBD1 (6 bases). The CDR3 runs 13 residues. CDR1 is DFQATT and CDR2 is SNEGSKA in the germline V gene (reference sequence). Trimming pared 5 bases from V and 3 bases from J, leaving 14 bases between. CDR3 sequence: CSAPKAGDYEQYF. The CDR3 DNA follows: TGCAGTGCTCCTAAGGCAGGGGACTACGAGCAGTACTTC.

The chain joins TRBV20-1 to TRBJ1-6; D may be TRBD1 (5 bases). Germline V CDR1 and CDR2: DFQATT, SNEGSKA (reference sequence). This CDR3 spans 12 amino acids. With 4 bases removed from V and 9 bases from J, the gap between germline ends came to 10 bases. CDR3: CSAISGGSPLHF. CDR3 DNA: TGCAGTGCTATCTCGGGGGGTTCACCCCTCCACTTT.

Comments on this clonotype: This CDR3 fails to terminate in the conserved phenylalanine or tryptophan, so it likely reflects a read error. The J gene is TRBJ2-1, the V gene TRBV27; D gene unclear. The V and J ends lost 2 bases and 10 bases respectively, with 12 bases between them. CDR3 size: 13 residues. CDR1 and CDR2 (germline): MNHEY, SMNVEV (reference sequence). This CDR3 is CASSLPTLGEQFL. The CDR3 nucleotides are TGTGCCAGCAGTTTACCGACCCTAGGGGAGCAGTTCCTC.

This clonotype came up many times. The genes are TRBV6-2 or TRBV6-3 and TRBJ2-5; D gene uncertain. Germline CDR1 MNHEY, CDR2 SVGEGT. Trimming pared 6 bases from V and 2 bases from J, leaving 10 bases between. The CDR3 spans 13 residues. The CDR3 spells CASSPRWQETQYF. Here the CDR3 DNA reads TGTGCCAGCAGCCCGAGATGGCAAGAGACCCAGTACTTC.

The rearrangement links TRBV12-3 or TRBV12-4 to TRBJ2-3; D not resolved. The CDR3 is 12 amino acids. The V end lost 3 bases, the J end lost 11 bases, and 12 bases lay between the germline ends. The CDR3: CASSLSDRWQYF. The CDR3 region has the DNA TGTGCCAGCAGTTTGTCAGACCGCTGGCAGTATTTT.